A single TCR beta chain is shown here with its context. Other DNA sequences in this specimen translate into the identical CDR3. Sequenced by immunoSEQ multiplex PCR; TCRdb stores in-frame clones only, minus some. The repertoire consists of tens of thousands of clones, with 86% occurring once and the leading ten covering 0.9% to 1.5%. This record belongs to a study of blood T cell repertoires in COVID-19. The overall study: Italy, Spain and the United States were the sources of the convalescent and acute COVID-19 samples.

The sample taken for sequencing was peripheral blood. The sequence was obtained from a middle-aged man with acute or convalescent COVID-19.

The CDR3 spells CASSRQGNTEAFF. CDR3 coding DNA: TGTGCCAGCAGTCGTCAGGGGAACACTGAAGCTTTCTTT. The rearrangement links TRBV2 to TRBJ1-1; possible D gene TRBD1, 5 bases. V lost 5 bases and J lost 1, with 8 bases in between. CDR3 size: 13 residues. Germline CDR1 is SNHLY and CDR2 is FYNNEI.